These 18 T cell receptor beta chains share one sample of origin, sequenced in a study of technical replicates of blood from a few donors. Profiling relied on immunoSEQ multiplex PCR, and the TCRdb table lists in-frame clones only, not all of them. Counted here are 75,000 to 95,000 clones, 90% to 95% occurring once; the ten biggest clones make up 0.25%. The specimen sequenced was T cells isolated from PBMCs. These receptor sequences come from a human donor in good health.

The rearrangement uses TRBV7-9 and TRBJ1-2, with D unresolved. The CDR3 extends over 16 amino acids. Looked up from germline, CDR1 is SEHNR and CDR2 is FQNEAQ (reference sequence). V gave up 5 bases and J gave up 2 bases, with 18 bases separating them. The DNA for the CDR3 is TGTGCCAGCAGCCCCTGGGCAGAATCCGCAAACTATGGCTACACCTTC. Translation: CASSPWAESANYGYTF.

This sequence joins TRBV28 and TRBJ1-1, with 8 bases lining up with TRBD1. CDR3 size: 15 residues. V shed 10 bases and J 0 bases; nucleotides not matched to a gene: 10. Germline-derived CDR1 and CDR2 are MDHEN and SYDVKM. The CDR3 sequence is CATTGGRGMNTEAFF. CDR3 in DNA: TGTGCCACTACAGGGGGACGGGGGATGAACACTGAAGCTTTCTTT.

The V call is TRBV11-2, the J call TRBJ2-7; perhaps TRBD1 as D (5 bases). Trimming shortened V by 5 bases and J by 0 bases, and 14 bases separated the two germline ends. The CDR3 is 15 residues long. Germline CDR1 and CDR2: SGHAT and FQNNGV. CDR3 amino acids: CASSGEGVISYEQYF. CDR3 in DNA: TGTGCCAGCAGCGGGGAAGGGGTAATCTCCTACGAGCAGTACTTC.

The V and J genes are TRBV19 and TRBJ2-7; D is possibly TRBD2 (5 bases). Per germline, CDR1 LNHDA and CDR2 SQIVND (reference sequence). The CDR3 spans 13 residues. Trimming stripped 2 bases from V and 7 bases from J, with 12 bases between. The DNA for the CDR3 is TGTGCCAGTAGTATACAAAAGAGAGGGGAGCAGTACTTC. This codes for CASSIQKRGEQYF.

The J gene is TRBJ2-1, the V gene TRBV11-2, with D unresolved. This CDR3 region has 12 residues. Germline loops: CDR1 SGHAT, CDR2 FQNNGV. Trimming took 2 bases from V and 6 from J, leaving 5 bases between them. The CDR3 coding sequence is TGTGCCAGCAGCTTAAGCTTCAATGAGCAGTTCTTC. It specifies CASSLSFNEQFF.

The genes are TRBV9 and TRBJ2-7; unclear D gene. CDR3 length: 14 residues. V was trimmed by 0 bases and J by 2 bases, leaving 9 bases between them. CDR1 is SGDLS, CDR2 YYNGEE, per germline. Here the CDR3 reads CASSVDYEPYEQYF. Written as DNA, the CDR3 is TGTGCCAGCAGCGTAGATTACGAGCCCTACGAGCAGTACTTC.

CDR3 amino acids: CASSESRDFEAFF. CDR3 nucleotides: TGTGCCAGCAGTGAATCCCGGGACTTTGAAGCTTTCTTT. V usage is TRBV6-1 and J usage is TRBJ1-1; possible D gene TRBD1, 5 bases. CDR1 MNHNS and CDR2 SASEGT come from the germline V gene. Trimming cost V 2 bases and J 7 bases, with 11 bases left between them. The CDR3 contains 13 residues.

V and J are TRBV7-9 and TRBJ2-7; 7 bases align to TRBD1. V was pared by 4 bases and J by 2 bases, with 14 bases of the junction left unmatched. CDR3 length equals 17 residues. CDR1 is SEHNR, CDR2 FQNEAQ, per germline (reference sequence). In DNA, the CDR3 is TGTGCCAGCAGCTCATCCTCCCCCACGACAGGGCCCTACGAGCAGTACTTC. Translated, it gives CASSSSSPTTGPYEQYF.

This clone appeared a single time. The V gene is TRBV18, the J gene TRBJ2-7; D may be TRBD1 (6 bases). The V gene lost 4 bases and the J gene lost 6 bases, with 7 bases spanning the gap. CDR1 and CDR2 (germline): KGHSH, LQKENI. CDR3 length: 11 amino acids. The CDR3 here is CASSQQGEQYF. The DNA for the CDR3 is TGTGCCAGCTCACAACAGGGCGAGCAGTACTTC. Supplemented by reference TRBV18 and TRBJ2-7, the full variable domain reads NAGVMQNPRHLVRRRGQEARLRCSPMKGHSHVYWYRQLPEEGLKFMVYLQKENIIDESGMPKERFSAEFPKEGPSILRIQQVVRGDSAAYFCASSQQGEQYFGPGTRLTVT.

V and J are TRBV4-1 and TRBJ2-1, with TRBD1 matching 8 bases. CDR1 MGHRA and CDR2 YSYEKL come from the germline V gene. The CDR3 has 15 amino acids. The V segment lost 4 bases and the J segment 9 bases; nucleotides outside the gene matches: 11. The CDR3 protein is CASSRGTGTRAEQFF. Here the CDR3 DNA reads TGCGCCAGCAGCCGGGGGACAGGTACTAGGGCTGAGCAGTTCTTC.

V usage is TRBV4-2 and J usage is TRBJ1-1; tentatively, D is TRBD1 (6 bases). Germline-derived CDR1 and CDR2 are LGHNA and YNFKEQ. CDR3 size: 14 residues. The V end was cut by 4 bases, the J end by 4 bases, with 13 bases between. The CDR3 DNA reads TGTGCCAGCAGCCCGCCAGGGGAAACCACTGAAGCTTTCTTT. As protein: CASSPPGETTEAFF.

The chain has TRBV19 and TRBJ1-2; the D is unclear. Germline V gives CDR1 LNHDA, CDR2 SQIVND (reference sequence). With 3 bases removed from V and 4 bases from J, the gap between germline ends came to 18 bases. The CDR3 runs 16 residues. CDR3: CASSIGRWRRPYGYTF. CDR3 in DNA: TGTGCCAGTAGTATTGGGCGCTGGCGCAGGCCCTATGGCTACACCTTC.

The chain uses TRBV2 and TRBJ1-4; unclear D gene. The CDR3 loop spans 14 amino acids. The V gene's germline CDR1 is SNHLY and CDR2 FYNNEI. Trimming left V 3 bases short and J 5 bases short, with 10 bases between. CDR3 DNA sequence: TGTGCCAGCAGTGACTGGCAGGTCAATGAAAAACTGTTTTTT. This translates into CASSDWQVNEKLFF.

The J gene is TRBJ1-6, the V gene TRBV9; TRBD1 agrees at 11 bases. Germline loops: CDR1 SGDLS, CDR2 YYNGEE. The V gene end was trimmed by 0 bases and the J gene end by 8 bases; junction bases not matched to a gene: 7. The CDR3 runs to 17 residues. CDR3 DNA: TGTGCCAGCAGCGTAGGTACCGGGACAGGGGGTCATTCACCCCTCCACTTT. This codes for CASSVGTGTGGHSPLHF.

The J gene is TRBJ2-3, the V gene TRBV7-2; 12 bases are shared with TRBD2. The V and J ends lost 5 bases and 4 bases, in that order; junction bases with no gene match: 4. CDR3 length: 15 residues. Germline CDR1 SGHTA, CDR2 FQGNSA. CDR3 region: CASSKTSGSADTQYF. Written as DNA, the CDR3 is TGTGCCAGCAGCAAGACTAGCGGGAGTGCAGATACGCAGTATTTT. The full variable domain, with the rest looked up from reference TRBV7-2 and TRBJ2-3, is GAGVSQSPSNKVTEKGKDVELRCDPISGHTALYWYRQSLGQGLEFLIYFQGNSAPDKSGLPSDRFSAERTGGSVSTLTIQRTQQEDSAVYLCASSKTSGSADTQYFGPGTRLTVL.

The chain combines TRBV6-1 with TRBJ1-1; D gene uncertain. This CDR3 contains 15 residues. V lost 1 base and J 3 bases, leaving 12 bases between the germline ends. CDR1 MNHNS and CDR2 SASEGT come from the germline V gene. In DNA form, the CDR3 reads TGTGCCAGCAGTGAAGGACTCTTTCGGTACACTGAAGCTTTCTTT. Residues: CASSEGLFRYTEAFF.

This chain joins TRBV20-1 and TRBJ1-2, with unresolved D. The CDR3 has 10 residues. Germline V gene sequence: CDR1 DFQATT, CDR2 SNEGSKA (reference sequence). The ends were cut back, 5 bases at V and 11 bases at J, with 12 bases in the middle. The CDR3 protein is CSAGRLAYTF. The CDR3 bases are TGCAGTGCTGGGAGGCTTGCTTACACCTTC.

This chain connects TRBV5-1 to TRBJ2-2; D possibly corresponds to TRBD2 (6 bases). The CDR3 has 16 amino acids. The germline V gene has CDR1 SGHRS and CDR2 YFSETQ. V shed 4 bases and J shed 6 bases, with 19 bases lying between them. The CDR3 spells CASSIRWGDLAGELFF. DNA for the CDR3: TGCGCCAGCAGCATCCGGTGGGGGGACCTCGCCGGGGAGCTGTTTTTT.